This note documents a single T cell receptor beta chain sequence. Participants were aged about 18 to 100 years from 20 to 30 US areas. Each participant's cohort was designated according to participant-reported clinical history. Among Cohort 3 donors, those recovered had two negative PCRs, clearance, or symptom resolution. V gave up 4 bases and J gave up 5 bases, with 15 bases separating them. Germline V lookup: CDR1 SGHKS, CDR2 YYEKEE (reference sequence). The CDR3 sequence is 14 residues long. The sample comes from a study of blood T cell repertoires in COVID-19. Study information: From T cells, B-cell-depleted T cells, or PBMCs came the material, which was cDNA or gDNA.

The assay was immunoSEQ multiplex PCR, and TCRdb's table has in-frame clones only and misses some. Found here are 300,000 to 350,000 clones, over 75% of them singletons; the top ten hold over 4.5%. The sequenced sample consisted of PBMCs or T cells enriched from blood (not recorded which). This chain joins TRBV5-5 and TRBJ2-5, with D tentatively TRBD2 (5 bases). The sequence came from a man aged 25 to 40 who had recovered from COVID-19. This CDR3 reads CASSGGGGTETQYF. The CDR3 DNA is TGTGCCAGCAGCGGAGGCGGCGGTACGGAGACCCAGTACTTC.